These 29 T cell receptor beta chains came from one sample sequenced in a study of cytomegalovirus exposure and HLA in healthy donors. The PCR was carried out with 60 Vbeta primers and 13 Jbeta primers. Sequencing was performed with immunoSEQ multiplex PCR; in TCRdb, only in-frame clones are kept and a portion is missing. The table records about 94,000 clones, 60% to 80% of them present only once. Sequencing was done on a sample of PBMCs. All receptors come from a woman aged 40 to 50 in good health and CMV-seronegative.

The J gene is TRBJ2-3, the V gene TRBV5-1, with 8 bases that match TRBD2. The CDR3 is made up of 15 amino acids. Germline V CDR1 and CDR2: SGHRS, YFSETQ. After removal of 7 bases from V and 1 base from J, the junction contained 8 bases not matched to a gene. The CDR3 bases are TGCGCCAGCGAACCCCGGGGGGGTGGCACAGATACGCAGTATTTT. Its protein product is CASEPRGGGTDTQYF.

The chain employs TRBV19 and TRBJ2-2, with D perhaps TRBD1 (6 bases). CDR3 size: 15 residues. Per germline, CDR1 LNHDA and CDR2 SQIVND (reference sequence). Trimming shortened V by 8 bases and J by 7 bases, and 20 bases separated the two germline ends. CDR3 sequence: CASGAPNRAVGELFF. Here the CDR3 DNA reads TGTGCCAGTGGCGCCCCGAACAGGGCTGTCGGGGAGCTGTTTTTT.

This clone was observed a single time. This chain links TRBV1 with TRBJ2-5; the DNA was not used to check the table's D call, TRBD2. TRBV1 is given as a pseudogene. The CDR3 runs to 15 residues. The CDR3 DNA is TGCACCAGCAGCCAAGTTCCAAGCTCCGGTGAGACCCAGTACTTC. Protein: CTSSQVPSSGETQYF.

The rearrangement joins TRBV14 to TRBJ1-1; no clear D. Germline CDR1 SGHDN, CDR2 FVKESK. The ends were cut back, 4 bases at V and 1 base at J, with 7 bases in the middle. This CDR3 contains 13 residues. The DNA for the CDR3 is TGTGCCAGCAGCCCATACAGGAACACTGAAGCTTTCTTT. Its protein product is CASSPYRNTEAFF.

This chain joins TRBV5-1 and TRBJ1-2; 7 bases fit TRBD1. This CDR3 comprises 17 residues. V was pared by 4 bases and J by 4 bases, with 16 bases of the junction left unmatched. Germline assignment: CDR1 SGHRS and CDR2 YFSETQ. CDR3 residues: CASSRTGNPAVGYGYTF. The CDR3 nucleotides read TGCGCCAGCAGCAGGACAGGAAACCCCGCGGTAGGCTATGGCTACACCTTC.

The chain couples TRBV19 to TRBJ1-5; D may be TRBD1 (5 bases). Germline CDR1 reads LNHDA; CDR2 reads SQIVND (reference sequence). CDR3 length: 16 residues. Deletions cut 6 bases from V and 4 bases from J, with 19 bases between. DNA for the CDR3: TGTGCCAGTAGGGCAACGGGTCAGGGCCTAAATCAGCCCCAGCATTTT. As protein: CASRATGQGLNQPQHF.

Here the CDR3 reads CASIYRNSEAFF. The CDR3 DNA follows: TGTGCCAGCATTTACAGGAACTCCGAAGCTTTCTTT. The chain links TRBV28 to TRBJ1-1, with a possible D match to TRBD1 (5 bases). The germline V and J ends were trimmed by 7 bases and 8 bases, with 14 bases remaining between them. CDR3 length: 12 residues. Germline V lookup: CDR1 MDHEN, CDR2 SYDVKM.

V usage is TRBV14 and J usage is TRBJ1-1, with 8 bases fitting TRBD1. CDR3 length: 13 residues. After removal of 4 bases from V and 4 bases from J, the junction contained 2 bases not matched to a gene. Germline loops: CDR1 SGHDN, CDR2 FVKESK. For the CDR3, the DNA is TGTGCCAGCAGCCTTGACAGGGGCACTGAAGCTTTCTTT. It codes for CASSLDRGTEAFF.

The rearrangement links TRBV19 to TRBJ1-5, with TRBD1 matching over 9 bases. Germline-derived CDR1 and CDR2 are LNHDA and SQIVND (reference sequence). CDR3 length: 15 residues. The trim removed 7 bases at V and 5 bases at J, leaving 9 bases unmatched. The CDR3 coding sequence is TGTGCCAGTACGCGCGCGGGACAGGGACATCAGCCCCAGCATTTT. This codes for CASTRAGQGHQPQHF.

This CDR3 reads CASSLGGTHTDTQYF. CDR3 nucleotides: TGTGCCAGCAGCCTCGGGGGGACTCACACAGATACGCAGTATTTT. V gene TRBV7-6 combines with J gene TRBJ2-3; 7 nucleotides line up with TRBD2. The CDR3 loop spans 15 amino acids. The V gene end was trimmed by 5 bases and the J gene end by 2 bases; junction bases not matched to a gene: 7. Germline CDR1 reads SGHVS; CDR2 reads FNYEAQ.

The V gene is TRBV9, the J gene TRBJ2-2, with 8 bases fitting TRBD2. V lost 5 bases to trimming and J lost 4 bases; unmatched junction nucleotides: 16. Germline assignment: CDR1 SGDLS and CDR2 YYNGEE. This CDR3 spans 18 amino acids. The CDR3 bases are TGTGCCAGCAGTCTGAGCCGGGGGGGATCTCGTGTCACCGGGGAGCTGTTTTTT. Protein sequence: CASSLSRGGSRVTGELFF.

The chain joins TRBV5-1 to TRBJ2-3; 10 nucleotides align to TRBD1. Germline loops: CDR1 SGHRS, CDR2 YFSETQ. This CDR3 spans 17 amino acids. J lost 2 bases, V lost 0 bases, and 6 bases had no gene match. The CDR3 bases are TGCGCCAGCAGCTTGGGGGGACAGGGGCCTTCCACAGATACGCAGTATTTT. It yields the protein CASSLGGQGPSTDTQYF.

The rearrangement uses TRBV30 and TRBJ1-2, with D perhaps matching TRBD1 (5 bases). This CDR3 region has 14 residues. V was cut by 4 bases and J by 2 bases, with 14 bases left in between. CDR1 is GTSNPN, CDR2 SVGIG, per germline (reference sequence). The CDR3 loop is CAWNFFGGNYGYTF. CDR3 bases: TGTGCCTGGAATTTCTTTGGGGGGAACTATGGCTACACCTTC.

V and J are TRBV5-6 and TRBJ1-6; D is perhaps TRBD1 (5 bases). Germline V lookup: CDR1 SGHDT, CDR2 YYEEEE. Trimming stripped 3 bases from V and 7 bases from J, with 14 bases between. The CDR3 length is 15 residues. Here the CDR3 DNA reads TGTGCCAGCAGCTCTTGGGGGGTCGGGAATTCACCCCTCCACTTT. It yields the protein CASSSWGVGNSPLHF.

The CDR3: CASSLGTTYNEQFF. CDR3 DNA sequence: TGTGCCAGCAGCTTGGGGACAACTTACAATGAGCAGTTCTTC. The chain recombines TRBV5-4 with TRBJ2-1; D is possibly TRBD1 (5 bases). Looked up from germline, CDR1 is SGHNT and CDR2 is YYREEE (reference sequence). The ends were cut back, 0 bases at V and 4 bases at J, with 8 bases in the middle. The CDR3 totals 14 residues.

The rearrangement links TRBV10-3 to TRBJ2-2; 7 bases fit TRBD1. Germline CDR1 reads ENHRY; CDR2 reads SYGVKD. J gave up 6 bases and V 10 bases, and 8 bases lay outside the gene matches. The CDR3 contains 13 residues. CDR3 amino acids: CATGLQGSGELFF. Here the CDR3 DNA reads TGTGCCACAGGGCTACAGGGGTCCGGGGAGCTGTTTTTT.

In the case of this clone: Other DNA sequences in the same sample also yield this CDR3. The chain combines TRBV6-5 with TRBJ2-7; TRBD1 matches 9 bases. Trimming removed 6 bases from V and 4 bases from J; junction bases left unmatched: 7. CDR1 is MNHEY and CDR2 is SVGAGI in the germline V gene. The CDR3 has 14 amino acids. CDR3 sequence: CASSPGTGRYEQYF. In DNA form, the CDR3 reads TGTGCCAGCAGCCCGGGGACAGGGCGGTACGAGCAGTACTTC.

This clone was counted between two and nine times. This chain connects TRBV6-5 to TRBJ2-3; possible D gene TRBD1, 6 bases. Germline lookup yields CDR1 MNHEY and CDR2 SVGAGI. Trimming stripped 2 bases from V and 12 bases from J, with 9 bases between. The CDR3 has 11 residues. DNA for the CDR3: TGTGCCAGCAGTTACGGGACAATACAGTATTTT. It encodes CASSYGTIQYF.

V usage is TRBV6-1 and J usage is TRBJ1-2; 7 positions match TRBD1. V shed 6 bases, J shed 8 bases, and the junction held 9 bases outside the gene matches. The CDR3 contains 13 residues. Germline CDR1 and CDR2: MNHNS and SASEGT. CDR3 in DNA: TGTGCCAGCAGAGTTACAGGGGCTGGCGGCTACACCTTC. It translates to CASRVTGAGGYTF.

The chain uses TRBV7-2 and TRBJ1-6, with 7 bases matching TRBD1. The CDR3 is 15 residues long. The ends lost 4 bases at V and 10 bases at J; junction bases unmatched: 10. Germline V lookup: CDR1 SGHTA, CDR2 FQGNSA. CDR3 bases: TGTGCCAGCAGCTCTAAGACAGGGTCAGGCTCACCCCTCCACTTT. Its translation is CASSSKTGSGSPLHF.

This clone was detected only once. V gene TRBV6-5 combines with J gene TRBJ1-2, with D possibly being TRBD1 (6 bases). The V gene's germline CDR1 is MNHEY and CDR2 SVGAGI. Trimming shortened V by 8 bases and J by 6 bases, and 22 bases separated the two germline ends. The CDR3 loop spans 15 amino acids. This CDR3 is CASRMRGGRTHGYTF. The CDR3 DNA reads TGTGCCAGCCGGATGAGGGGGGGGCGGACCCATGGCTACACCTTC.

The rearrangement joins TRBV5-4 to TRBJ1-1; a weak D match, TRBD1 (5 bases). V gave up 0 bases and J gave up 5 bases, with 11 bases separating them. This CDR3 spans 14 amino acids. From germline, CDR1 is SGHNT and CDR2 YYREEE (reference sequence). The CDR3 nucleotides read TGTGCCAGCAGCTTGGAGTGGGGGGGAACTGAAGCTTTCTTT. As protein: CASSLEWGGTEAFF. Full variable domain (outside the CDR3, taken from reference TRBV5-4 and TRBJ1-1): ETGVTQSPTHLIKTRGQQVTLRCSSQSGHNTVSWYQQALGQGPQFIFQYYREEENGRGNFPPRFSGLQFPNYSSELNVNALELDDSALYLCASSLEWGGTEAFFGQGTRLTVV.

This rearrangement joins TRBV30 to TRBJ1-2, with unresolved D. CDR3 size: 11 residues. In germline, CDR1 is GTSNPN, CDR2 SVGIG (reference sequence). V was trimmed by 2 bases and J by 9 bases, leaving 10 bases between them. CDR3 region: CAWSISPRYTF. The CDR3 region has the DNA TGTGCCTGGAGTATATCCCCCCGCTACACCTTC.

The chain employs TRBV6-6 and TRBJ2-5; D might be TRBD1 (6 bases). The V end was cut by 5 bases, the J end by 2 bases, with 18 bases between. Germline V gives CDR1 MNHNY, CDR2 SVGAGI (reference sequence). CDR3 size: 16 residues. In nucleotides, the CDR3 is TGTGCCAGCAGTCCTCCCTGGGGACACCAACAAGAGACCCAGTACTTC. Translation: CASSPPWGHQQETQYF.

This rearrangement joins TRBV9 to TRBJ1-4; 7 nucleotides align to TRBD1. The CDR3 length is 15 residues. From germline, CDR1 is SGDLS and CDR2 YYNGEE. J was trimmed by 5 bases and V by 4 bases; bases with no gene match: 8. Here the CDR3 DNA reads TGTGCCAGCAGCCCCTCGGGACAGAAGAATGAAAAACTGTTTTTT. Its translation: CASSPSGQKNEKLFF.

DNA for the CDR3: TGTGCCAGCAGCCAAGGCTCCGGACAGGGCATATACGGCTACACCTTC. It encodes CASSQGSGQGIYGYTF. The chain joins TRBV4-2 to TRBJ1-2, with 8 bases that match TRBD1. V was pared by 1 base and J by 8 bases, with 12 bases of the junction left unmatched. CDR1 is LGHNA and CDR2 is YNFKEQ in the germline V gene. The CDR3 extends over 16 amino acids.

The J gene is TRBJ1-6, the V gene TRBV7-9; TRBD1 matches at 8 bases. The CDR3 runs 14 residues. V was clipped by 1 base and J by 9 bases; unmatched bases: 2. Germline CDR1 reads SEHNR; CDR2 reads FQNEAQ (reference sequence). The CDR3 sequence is CASSLGTGSSPLHF. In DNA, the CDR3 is TGTGCCAGCAGCTTAGGGACAGGGAGTTCACCCCTCCACTTT.

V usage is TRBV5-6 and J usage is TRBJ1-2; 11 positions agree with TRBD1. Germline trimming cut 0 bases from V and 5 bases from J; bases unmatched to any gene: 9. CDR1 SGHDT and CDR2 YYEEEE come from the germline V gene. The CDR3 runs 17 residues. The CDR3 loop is CASSLGTGGLLGYGYTF. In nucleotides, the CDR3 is TGTGCCAGCAGCTTGGGGACAGGGGGCCTCCTAGGGTATGGCTACACCTTC.

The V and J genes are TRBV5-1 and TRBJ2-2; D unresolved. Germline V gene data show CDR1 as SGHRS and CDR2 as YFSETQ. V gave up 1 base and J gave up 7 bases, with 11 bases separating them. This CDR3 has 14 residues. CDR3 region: CASSLIQDGGELFF. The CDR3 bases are TGCGCCAGCAGCTTGATTCAGGATGGCGGGGAGCTGTTTTTT.